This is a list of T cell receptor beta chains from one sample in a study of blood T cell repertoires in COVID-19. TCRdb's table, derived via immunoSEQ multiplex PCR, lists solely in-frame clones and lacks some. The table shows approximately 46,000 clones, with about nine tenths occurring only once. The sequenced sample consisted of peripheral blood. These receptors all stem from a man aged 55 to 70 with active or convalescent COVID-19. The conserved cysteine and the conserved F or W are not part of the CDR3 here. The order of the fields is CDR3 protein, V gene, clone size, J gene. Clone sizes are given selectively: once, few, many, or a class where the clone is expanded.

ASSNLLRGYT TRBV28 NA TRBJ1-2
ASSHRDRYNYGYT TRBV5-4 few TRBJ1-2
ASSQLPASRGKTQY TRBV4-2 NA TRBJ2-5
ASSLLGGVTDTQY TRBV7-3 NA TRBJ2-3
ASRSAGGYFEKLF TRBV6-5 NA TRBJ1-4
ASSFQGARLSEAF TRBV11-3 NA TRBJ1-1
ASSLSGQPIYGYT TRBV5-8 NA TRBJ1-2
AISESTSGGRDEQY TRBV10-3 NA TRBJ2-7
ASSLSRTGTLFTNEKLF TRBV27 NA TRBJ1-4
ASSTRDGSYEQY TRBV4-1 NA TRBJ2-7
ASSFFGQGISRNTEAF TRBV28 NA TRBJ1-1
ASRTLTGATIADYGYT TRBV27 NA TRBJ1-2
ASSLMGDRAGGYT TRBV28 few TRBJ1-2